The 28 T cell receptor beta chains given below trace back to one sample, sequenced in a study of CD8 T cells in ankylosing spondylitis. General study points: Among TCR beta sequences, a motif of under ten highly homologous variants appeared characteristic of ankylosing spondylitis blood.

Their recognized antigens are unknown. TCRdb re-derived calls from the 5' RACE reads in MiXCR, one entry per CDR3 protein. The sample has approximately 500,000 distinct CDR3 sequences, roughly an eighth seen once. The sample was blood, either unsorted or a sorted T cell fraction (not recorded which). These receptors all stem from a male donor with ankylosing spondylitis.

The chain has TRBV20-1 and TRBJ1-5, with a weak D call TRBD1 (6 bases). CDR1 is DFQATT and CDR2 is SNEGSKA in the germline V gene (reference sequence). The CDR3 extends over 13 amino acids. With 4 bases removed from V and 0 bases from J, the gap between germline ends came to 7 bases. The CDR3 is CSANRDSNQPQHF. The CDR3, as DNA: TGCAGTGCTAACAGGGATAGCAATCAGCCCCAGCATTTT.

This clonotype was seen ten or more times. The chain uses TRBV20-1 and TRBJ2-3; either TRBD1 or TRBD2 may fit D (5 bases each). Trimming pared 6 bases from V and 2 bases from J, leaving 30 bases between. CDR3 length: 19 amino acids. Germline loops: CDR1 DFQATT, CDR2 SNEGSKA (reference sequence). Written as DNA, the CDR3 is TGCAGTGCACCAAACCAGGGTGGGGTGCGCCCTGGGACCACAGATACGCAGTATTTT. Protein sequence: CSAPNQGGVRPGTTDTQYF.

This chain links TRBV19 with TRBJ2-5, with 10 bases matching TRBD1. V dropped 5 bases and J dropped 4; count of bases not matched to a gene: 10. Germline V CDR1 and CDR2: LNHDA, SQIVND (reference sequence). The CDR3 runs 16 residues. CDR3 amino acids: CASSGSRDRGGETQYF. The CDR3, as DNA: TGTGCCAGTAGTGGATCGCGGGACAGGGGAGGAGAGACCCAGTACTTC. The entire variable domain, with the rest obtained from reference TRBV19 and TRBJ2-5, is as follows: DGGITQSPKYLFRKEGQNVTLSCEQNLNHDAMYWYRQDPGQGLRLIYYSQIVNDFQKGDIAEGYSVSREKKESFPLTVTSAQKNPTAFYLCASSGSRDRGGETQYFGPGTRLLVL.

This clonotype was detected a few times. The CDR3 reads CASSEDGKAFF. CDR3 coding DNA: TGTGCCAGCAGTGAGGACGGGAAAGCTTTCTTT. V is TRBV6-1 and J is TRBJ1-1; D ambiguous. The length of the CDR3 is 11 residues. Germline CDR1 MNHNS, CDR2 SASEGT. V was cut by 3 bases and J by 9 bases, with 8 bases left in between.

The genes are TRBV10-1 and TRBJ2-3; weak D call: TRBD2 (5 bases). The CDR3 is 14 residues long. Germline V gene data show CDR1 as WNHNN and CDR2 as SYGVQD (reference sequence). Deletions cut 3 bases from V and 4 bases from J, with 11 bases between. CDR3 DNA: TGCGCCAGCAGTGATCAAGGGAGTGCAGATACGCAGTATTTT. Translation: CASSDQGSADTQYF.

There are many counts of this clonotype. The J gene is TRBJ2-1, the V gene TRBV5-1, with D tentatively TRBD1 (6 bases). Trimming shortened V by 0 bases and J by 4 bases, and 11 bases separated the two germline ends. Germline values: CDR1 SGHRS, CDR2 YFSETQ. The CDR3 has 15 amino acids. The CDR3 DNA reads TGCGCCAGCAGCTTGGAAAGGGGGAATTACAATGAGCAGTTCTTC. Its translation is CASSLERGNYNEQFF.

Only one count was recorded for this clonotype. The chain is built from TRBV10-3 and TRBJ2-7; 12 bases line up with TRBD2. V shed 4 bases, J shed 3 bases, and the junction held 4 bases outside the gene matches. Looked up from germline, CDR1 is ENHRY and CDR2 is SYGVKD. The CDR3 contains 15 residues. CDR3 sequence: CAISGLAGVGYEQYV. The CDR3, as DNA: TGTGCCATCAGTGGACTAGCGGGAGTTGGCTACGAGCAGTACGTC.

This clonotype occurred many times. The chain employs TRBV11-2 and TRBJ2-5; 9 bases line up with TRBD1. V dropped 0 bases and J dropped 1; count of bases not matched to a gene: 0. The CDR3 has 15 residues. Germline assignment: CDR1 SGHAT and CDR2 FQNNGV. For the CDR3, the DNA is TGTGCCAGCAGCTTAGAGGGACAGGGCCAAGAGACCCAGTACTTC. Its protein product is CASSLEGQGQETQYF.

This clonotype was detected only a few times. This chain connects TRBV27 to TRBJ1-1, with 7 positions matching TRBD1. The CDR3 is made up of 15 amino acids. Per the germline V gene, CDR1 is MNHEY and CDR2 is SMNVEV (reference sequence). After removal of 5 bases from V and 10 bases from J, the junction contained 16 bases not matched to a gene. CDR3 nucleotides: TGTGCCAGCAGTGCGACCAGGGACAGCAACAAGCGAGCTTTCTTT. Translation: CASSATRDSNKRAFF.

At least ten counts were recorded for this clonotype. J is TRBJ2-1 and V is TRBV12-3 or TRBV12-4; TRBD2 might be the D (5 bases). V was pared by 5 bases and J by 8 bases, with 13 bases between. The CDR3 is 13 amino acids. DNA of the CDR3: TGTGCCAGCAGTCTGCGGCTAGCCCATGAGCAGTTCTTC. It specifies CASSLRLAHEQFF.

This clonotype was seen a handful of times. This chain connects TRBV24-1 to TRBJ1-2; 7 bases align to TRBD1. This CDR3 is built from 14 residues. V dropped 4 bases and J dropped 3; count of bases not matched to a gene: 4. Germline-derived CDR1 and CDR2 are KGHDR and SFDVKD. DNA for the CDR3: TGTGCCACCAGTGACCCGGGACAGCACTATGGCTACACCTTC. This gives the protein CATSDPGQHYGYTF.

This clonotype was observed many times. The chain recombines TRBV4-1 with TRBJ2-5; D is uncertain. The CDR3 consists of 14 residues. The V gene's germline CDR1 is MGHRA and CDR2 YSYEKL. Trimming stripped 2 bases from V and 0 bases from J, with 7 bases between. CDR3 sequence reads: CASSQYLDQETQYF. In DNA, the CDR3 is TGCGCCAGCAGCCAATATCTGGACCAAGAGACCCAGTACTTC.

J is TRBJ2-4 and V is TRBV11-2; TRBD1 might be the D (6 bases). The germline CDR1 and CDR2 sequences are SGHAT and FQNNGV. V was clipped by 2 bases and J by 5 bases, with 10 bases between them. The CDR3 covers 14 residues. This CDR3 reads CASSLSRGENIQYF. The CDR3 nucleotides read TGTGCCAGCAGCTTAAGCAGGGGCGAAAACATTCAGTACTTC.

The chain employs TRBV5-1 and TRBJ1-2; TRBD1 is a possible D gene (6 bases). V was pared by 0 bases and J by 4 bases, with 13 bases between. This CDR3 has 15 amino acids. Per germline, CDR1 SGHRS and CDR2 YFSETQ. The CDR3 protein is CASSLAGDRSYGYTF. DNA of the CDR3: TGCGCCAGCAGCTTGGCGGGAGACAGGAGCTATGGCTACACCTTC. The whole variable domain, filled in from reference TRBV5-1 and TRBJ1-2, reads KAGVTQTPRYLIKTRGQQVTLSCSPISGHRSVSWYQQTPGQGLQFLFEYFSETQRNKGNFPGRFSGRQFSNSRSEMNVSTLELGDSALYLCASSLAGDRSYGYTFGSGTRLTVV.

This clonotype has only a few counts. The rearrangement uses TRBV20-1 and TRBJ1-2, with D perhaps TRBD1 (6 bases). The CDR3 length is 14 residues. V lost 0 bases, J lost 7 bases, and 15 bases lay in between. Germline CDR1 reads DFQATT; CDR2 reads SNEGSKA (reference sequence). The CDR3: CSARDWYREAGYTF. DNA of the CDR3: TGCAGTGCTAGAGATTGGTACAGGGAGGCTGGCTACACCTTC.

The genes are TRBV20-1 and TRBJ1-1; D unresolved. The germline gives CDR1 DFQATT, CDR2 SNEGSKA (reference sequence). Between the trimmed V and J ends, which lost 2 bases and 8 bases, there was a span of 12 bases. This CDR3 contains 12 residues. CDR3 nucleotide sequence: TGCAGTGCTAGAACGGTCTCTTTGGAAGCTTTCTTT. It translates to CSARTVSLEAFF.

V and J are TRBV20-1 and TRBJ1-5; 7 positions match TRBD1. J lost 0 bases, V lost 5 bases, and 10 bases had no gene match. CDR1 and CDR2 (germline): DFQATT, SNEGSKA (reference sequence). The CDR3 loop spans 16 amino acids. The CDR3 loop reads CSAGPTDRYSNQPQHF. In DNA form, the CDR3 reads TGCAGTGCTGGACCTACGGACAGGTATAGCAATCAGCCCCAGCATTTT.

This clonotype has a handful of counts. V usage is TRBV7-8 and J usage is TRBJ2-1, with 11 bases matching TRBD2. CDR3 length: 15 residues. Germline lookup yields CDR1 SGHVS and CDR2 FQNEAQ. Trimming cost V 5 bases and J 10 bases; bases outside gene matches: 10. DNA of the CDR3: TGTGCCAGCAGCCATGGAACCGGGACTAGCGGCGAGCAGTTCTTC. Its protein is CASSHGTGTSGEQFF. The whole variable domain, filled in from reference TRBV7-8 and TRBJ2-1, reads GAGVSQSPRYKVAKRGQDVALRCDPISGHVSLFWYQQALGQGPEFLTYFQNEAQLDKSGLPSDRFFAERPEGSVSTLKIQRTQQEDSAVYLCASSHGTGTSGEQFFGPGTRLTVL.

The DNA of the CDR3 is TGCAGCGTTGAAGATGCTGGGACAGGGTATGGTGAGCAGTTCTTC. Amino acid sequence: CSVEDAGTGYGEQFF. The chain has TRBV29-1 and TRBJ2-1; 9 bases match TRBD1. Looked up from germline, CDR1 is SQVTM and CDR2 is ANQGSEA. The CDR3 has 15 amino acids. Trimming cost V 0 bases and J 9 bases; bases outside gene matches: 9.

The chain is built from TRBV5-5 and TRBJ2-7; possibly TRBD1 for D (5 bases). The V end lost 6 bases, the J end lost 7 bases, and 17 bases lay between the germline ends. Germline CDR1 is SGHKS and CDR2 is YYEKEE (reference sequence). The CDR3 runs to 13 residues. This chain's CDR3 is CASILQGLDEQYF. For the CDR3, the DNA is TGTGCCAGCATCCTTCAGGGTCTTGATGAGCAGTACTTC.

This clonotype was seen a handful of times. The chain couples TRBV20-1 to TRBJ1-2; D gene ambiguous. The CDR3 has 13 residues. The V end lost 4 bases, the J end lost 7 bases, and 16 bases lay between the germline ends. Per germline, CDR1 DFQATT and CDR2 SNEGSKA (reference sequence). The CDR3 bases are TGCAGTGCTACCCTGCCCCGTGTGGGTGGCTACACCTTC. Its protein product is CSATLPRVGGYTF.

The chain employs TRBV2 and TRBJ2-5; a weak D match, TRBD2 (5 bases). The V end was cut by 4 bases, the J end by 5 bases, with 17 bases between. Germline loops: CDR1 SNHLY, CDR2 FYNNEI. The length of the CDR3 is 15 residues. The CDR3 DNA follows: TGTGCCAGCAGTGTTTCGAGAGCGGCCCTTGAGACCCAGTACTTC. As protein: CASSVSRAALETQYF.

The CDR3 loop reads CASSPPNGRDEQFF. The CDR3 region has the DNA TGTGCCAGCTCACCACCTAACGGGAGGGATGAGCAGTTCTTC. The rearrangement joins TRBV18 to TRBJ2-1; 8 nucleotides align to TRBD2. The CDR3 is 14 residues long. CDR1 and CDR2 from the germline V gene are KGHSH and LQKENI. The V and J ends lost 0 bases and 8 bases, in that order; junction bases with no gene match: 3.

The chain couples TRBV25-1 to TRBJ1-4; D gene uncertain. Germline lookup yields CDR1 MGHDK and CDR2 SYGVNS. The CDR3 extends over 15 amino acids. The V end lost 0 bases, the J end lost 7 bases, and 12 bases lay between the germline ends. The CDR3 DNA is TGTGCCAGCAGTGAATATGGGTATAGCGGTGAAAAACTGTTTTTT. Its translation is CASSEYGYSGEKLFF.

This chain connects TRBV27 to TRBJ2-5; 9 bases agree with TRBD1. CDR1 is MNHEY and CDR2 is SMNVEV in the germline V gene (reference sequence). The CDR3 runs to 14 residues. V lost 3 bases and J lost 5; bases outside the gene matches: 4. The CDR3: CASSFYRGQETQYF. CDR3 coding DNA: TGTGCCAGCAGTTTCTACAGGGGGCAGGAGACCCAGTACTTC.

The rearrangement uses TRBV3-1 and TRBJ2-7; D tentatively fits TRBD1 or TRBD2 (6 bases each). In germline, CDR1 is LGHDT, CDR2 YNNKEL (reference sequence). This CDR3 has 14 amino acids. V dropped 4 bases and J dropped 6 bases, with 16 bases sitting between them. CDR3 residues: CASSPHSRGREQYF. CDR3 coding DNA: TGTGCCAGCAGCCCCCACTCCCGGGGGCGCGAGCAGTACTTC.

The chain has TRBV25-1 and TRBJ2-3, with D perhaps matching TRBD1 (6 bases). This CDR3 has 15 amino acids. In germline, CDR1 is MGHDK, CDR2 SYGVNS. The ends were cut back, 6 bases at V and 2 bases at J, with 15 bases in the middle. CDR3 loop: CASREQGVYTDTQYF. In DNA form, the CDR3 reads TGTGCCAGCAGGGAACAGGGAGTCTACACAGATACGCAGTATTTT.

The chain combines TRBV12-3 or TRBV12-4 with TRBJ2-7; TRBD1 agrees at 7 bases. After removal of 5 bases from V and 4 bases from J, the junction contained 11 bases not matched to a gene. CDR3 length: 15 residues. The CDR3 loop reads CASSPPGTEIYEQYF. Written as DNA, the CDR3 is TGTGCCAGCAGTCCACCAGGGACAGAGATTTACGAGCAGTACTTC.